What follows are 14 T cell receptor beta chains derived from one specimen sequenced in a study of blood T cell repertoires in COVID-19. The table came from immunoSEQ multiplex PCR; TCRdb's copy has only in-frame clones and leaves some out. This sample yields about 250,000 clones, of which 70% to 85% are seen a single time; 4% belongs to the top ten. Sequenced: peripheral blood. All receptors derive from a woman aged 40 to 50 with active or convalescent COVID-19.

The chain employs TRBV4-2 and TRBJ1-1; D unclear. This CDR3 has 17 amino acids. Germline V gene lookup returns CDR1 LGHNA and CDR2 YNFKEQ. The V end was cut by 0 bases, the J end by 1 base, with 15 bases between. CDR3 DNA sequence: TGTGCCAGCAGCCAAGACCCCGAATGGCCGGGGAACACTGAAGCTTTCTTT. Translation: CASSQDPEWPGNTEAFF.

In nucleotides, the CDR3 is TGTGCCATCAGGGAACTAGCGGGGGTCGACAATGAGCAGTTCTTC. It encodes CAIRELAGVDNEQFF. The chain links TRBV10-3 to TRBJ2-1; 11 nucleotides line up with TRBD2. V lost 6 bases and J lost 5; bases outside the gene matches: 6. The CDR3 extends over 15 amino acids. In germline, CDR1 is ENHRY, CDR2 SYGVKD.

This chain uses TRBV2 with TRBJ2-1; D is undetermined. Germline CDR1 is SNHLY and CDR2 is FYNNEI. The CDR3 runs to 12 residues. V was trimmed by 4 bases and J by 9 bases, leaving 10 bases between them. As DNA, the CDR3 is TGTGCCAGCAGTGCAGACACCGGTGAGCAGTTCTTC. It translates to CASSADTGEQFF.

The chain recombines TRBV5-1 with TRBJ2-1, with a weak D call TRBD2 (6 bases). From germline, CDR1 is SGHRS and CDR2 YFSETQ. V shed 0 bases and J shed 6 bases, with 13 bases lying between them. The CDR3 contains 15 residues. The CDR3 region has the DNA TGCGCCAGCAGCTTGGATGCGACTAGTAGCAATGAGCAGTTCTTC. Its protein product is CASSLDATSSNEQFF.

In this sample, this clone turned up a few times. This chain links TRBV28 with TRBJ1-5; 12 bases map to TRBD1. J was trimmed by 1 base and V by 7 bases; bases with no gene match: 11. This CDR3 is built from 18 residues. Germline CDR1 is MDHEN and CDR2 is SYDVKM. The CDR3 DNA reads TGTGCCAGCACTCAGGCGGGACAGGGGGCTGGAAGCAATCAGCCCCAGCATTTT. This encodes CASTQAGQGAGSNQPQHF.

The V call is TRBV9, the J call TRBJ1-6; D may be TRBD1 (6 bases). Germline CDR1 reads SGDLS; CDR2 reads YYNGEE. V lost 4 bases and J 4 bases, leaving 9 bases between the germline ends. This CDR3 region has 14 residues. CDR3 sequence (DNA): TGTGCCAGCAGCACTACAGGGTATAATTCACCCCTCCACTTT. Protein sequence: CASSTTGYNSPLHF.

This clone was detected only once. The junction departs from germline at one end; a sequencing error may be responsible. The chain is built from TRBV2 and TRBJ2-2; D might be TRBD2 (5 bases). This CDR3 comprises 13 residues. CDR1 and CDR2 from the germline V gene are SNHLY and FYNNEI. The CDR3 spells CASSERRTGELFF. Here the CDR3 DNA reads TGTGCCAGCAGTGAACGGCGCACCGGGGAACTGTTTTTT.

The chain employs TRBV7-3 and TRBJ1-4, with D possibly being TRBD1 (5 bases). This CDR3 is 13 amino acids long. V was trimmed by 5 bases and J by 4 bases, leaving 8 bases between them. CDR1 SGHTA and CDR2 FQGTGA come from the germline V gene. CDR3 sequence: CASSHDSNEKLFF. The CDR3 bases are TGTGCCAGCAGCCACGACAGTAATGAAAAACTGTTTTTT.

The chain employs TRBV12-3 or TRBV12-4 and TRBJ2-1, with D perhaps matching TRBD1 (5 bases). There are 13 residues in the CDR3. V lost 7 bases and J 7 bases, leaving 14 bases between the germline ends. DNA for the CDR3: TGTGCCAGCATGAGGCAGGGCCCTAATGAGCAGTTCTTC. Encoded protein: CASMRQGPNEQFF.

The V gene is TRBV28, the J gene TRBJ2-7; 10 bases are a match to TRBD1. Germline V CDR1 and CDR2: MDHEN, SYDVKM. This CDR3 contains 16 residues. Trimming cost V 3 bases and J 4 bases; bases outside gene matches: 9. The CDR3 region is CASSFGPRDRGYEQYV. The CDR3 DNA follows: TGTGCCAGCAGTTTCGGCCCCCGGGACAGGGGTTACGAGCAGTACGTC.

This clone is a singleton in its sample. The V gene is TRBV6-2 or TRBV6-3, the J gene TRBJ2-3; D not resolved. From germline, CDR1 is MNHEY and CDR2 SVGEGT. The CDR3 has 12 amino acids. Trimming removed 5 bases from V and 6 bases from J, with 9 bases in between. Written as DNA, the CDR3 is TGTGCCAGCAGTCGAACGAGCGATACGCAGTATTTT. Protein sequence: CASSRTSDTQYF.

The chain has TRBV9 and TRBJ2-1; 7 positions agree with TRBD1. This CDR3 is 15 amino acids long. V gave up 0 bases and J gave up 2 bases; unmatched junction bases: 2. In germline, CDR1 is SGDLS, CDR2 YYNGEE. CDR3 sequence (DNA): TGTGCCAGCAGCGTAGTTCAGGGGGCCTACAATGAGCAGTTCTTC. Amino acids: CASSVVQGAYNEQFF.

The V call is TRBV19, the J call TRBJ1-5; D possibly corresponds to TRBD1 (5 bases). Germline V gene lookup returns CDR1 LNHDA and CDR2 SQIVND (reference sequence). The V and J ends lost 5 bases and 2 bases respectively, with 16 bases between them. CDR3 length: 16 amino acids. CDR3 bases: TGTGCCAGTAGTCCCCCCGGGGGTCGGGGCAATCAGCCCCAGCATTTT. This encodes CASSPPGGRGNQPQHF.

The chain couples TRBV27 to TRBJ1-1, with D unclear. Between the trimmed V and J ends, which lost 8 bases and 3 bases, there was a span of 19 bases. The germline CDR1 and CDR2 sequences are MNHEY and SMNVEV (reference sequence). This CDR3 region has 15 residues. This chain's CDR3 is CASGLYGGRDTEAFF. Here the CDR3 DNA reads TGTGCCAGCGGGCTTTACGGAGGGCGGGACACTGAAGCTTTCTTT.